This T cell receptor beta chain is drawn from a study of cytomegalovirus exposure and HLA in healthy donors. Study-wide results and limits: Most TCR beta V segments were productive about 87% or about 30% of the time in an earlier analysis. TCR beta sequences reportedly predicted the HLA-A and HLA-B alleles of most subjects accurately. Approximately 160 TCR beta chains were listed as cytomegalovirus-associated.

It was healthy bone marrow donors who served as donors. With 60 Vbeta and 13 Jbeta primers, the PCR was carried out. Measured with immunoSEQ multiplex PCR; TCRdb has only the in-frame clones, and not every one. The sample lists 150,000 or so clones, 65% to 80% occurring once. This clone was seen a handful of times. No antigen is known for it. Sequenced input: PBMCs. This clonotype was obtained from a woman in her forties or fifties in good health and CMV-seropositive.

The CDR3 sequence is CASTGRGRTGELFF. The CDR3 coding sequence is TGTGCCAGCACCGGCAGGGGAAGGACCGGGGAGCTGTTTTTT. V is TRBV27 and J is TRBJ2-2; TRBD1 might be the D (6 bases). Looked up from germline, CDR1 is MNHEY and CDR2 is SMNVEV (reference sequence). Trimming took 7 bases from V and 5 from J, leaving 14 bases between them. This CDR3 region has 14 residues.